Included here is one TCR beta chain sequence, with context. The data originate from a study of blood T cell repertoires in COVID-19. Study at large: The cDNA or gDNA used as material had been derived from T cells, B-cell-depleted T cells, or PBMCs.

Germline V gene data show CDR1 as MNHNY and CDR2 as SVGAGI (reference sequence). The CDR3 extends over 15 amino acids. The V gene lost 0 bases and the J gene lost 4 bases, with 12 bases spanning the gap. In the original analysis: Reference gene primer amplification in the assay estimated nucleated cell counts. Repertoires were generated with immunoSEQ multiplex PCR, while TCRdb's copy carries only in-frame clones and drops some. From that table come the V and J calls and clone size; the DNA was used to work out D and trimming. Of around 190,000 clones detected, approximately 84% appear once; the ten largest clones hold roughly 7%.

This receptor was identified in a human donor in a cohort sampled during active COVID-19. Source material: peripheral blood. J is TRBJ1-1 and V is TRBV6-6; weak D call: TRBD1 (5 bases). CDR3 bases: TGTGCCAGCAGTTACTCCCAGGGTTTCGGCACTGAAGCTTTCTTT. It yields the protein CASSYSQGFGTEAFF.